The clone carrying this T cell receptor beta chain occurred a few times. Relying on iRepertoire HTBI primers and Arm-PCR of CDR3 regions, the team built TCR beta libraries. TCRdb analysed the multiplex PCR reads with MiXCR anew, one entry per CDR3 protein. Seen here are over 200,000 distinct CDR3 sequences, about 17% observed once, and the top ten hold 12% to 15%. This entry comes from a study of regulatory T cells in long-lasting Graves disease. CDR1 and CDR2 from the germline V gene are LNHDA and SQIVND (reference sequence). Trimming removed 1 base at V and 3 bases at J, with 16 bases between. The CDR3 length is 17 residues. Time point described: newly diagnosed GD, antithyroid drugs for less than 3 months. The TCR library used RNA extracted from PBMCs. The authors diagnosed Graves' disease using American Thyroid Association guidelines. Roughly 9 milliliters of peripheral blood went into EDTA tubes.

This sample was shared with a second study, whose subject was T cells in Graves' hyperthyroidism and ophthalmopathy. That publication notes: TCR CDR3 underwent first-round RT-PCR with the HTBI primer set.

The specimen comprised peripheral blood mononuclear cells (PBMCs), sampled at new diagnosis, from a patient treated with antithyroid drugs. The receptor was derived from a woman in her twenties or thirties with Graves disease. V usage is TRBV19 and J usage is TRBJ1-5; tentatively, D is TRBD1 (5 bases). DNA for the CDR3: TGTGCCAGTAGTATAGTCGGGACTAGCAGCTCCAATCAGCCCCAGCATTTT. This encodes CASSIVGTSSSNQPQHF.